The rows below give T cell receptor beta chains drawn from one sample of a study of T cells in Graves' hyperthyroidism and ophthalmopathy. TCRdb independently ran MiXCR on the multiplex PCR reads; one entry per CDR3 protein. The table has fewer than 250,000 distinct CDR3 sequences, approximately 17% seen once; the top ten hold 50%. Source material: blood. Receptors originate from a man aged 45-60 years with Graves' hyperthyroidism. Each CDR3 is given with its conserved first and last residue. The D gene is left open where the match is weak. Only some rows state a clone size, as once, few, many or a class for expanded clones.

DNA: TGCGCCAGCAGCTTGCTAGCGGGCGCATACACAGATACGCAGTATTTT
CDR3: CASSLLAGAYTDTQYF
J: TRBJ2-3
D: TRBD2
size: .
V: TRBV5-1

DNA: TGTGCCAGCAGTCTAGGGGCAGGGACTGAAGCTTTCTTT
CDR3: CASSLGAGTEAFF
J: TRBJ1-1
D: .
size: many
V: TRBV2

DNA: TGTGCCAGCAGCCTATACTACAATGAGCAGTTCTTC
CDR3: CASSLYYNEQFF
J: TRBJ2-1
D: .
size: many
V: TRBV11-2

DNA: TGCGCCAGCAGGTTGGGTCGCAGTCCTCCTCCTGGCAATGAGCAGTTCTTC
CDR3: CASRLGRSPPPGNEQFF
J: TRBJ2-1
D: .
size: .
V: TRBV5-1

DNA: TGTGCCAGCACCTCGGAAGAGACCCAGTACTTC
CDR3: CASTSEETQYF
J: TRBJ2-5
D: .
size: many
V: TRBV3-1

DNA: TGCAGTGCTAGACGGGGACAGGGACAGCCCCAGCATTTT
CDR3: CSARRGQGQPQHF
J: TRBJ1-5
D: TRBD1
size: .
V: TRBV20-1

DNA: TGTGCCAGCAGTTTAAGCAGCTCTGGGGCCAACGTCCTGACTTTC
CDR3: CASSLSSSGANVLTF
J: TRBJ2-6
D: .
size: many
V: TRBV12-3/TRBV12-4

DNA: TGTGCCAGTAATTCGGTTGCTAACTATGGCTACACCTTC
CDR3: CASNSVANYGYTF
J: TRBJ1-2
D: .
size: few
V: TRBV19

DNA: TGTGCCAGCAGCTTGGTGGGGGCGCAGGATACGCAGTATTTT
CDR3: CASSLVGAQDTQYF
J: TRBJ2-3
D: .
size: .
V: TRBV5-6

DNA: TGCAGTGCACGAGGACTAGCGGGATGGAATGAGCAGTTCTTC
CDR3: CSARGLAGWNEQFF
J: TRBJ2-1
D: TRBD2
size: many
V: TRBV20-1

DNA: TGTGCCAGCAGCTTCGGGCAGGGACAGGGCGAGCAGTACTTC
CDR3: CASSFGQGQGEQYF
J: TRBJ2-7
D: TRBD1
size: many
V: TRBV5-5

DNA: TGTGCCAGCGGAAAGTACGAGCAGTACTTC
CDR3: CASGKYEQYF
J: TRBJ2-7
D: .
size: .
V: TRBV12-3/TRBV12-4

DNA: TGCAGTGCTAGAGGCTTGTTAACGGGTCTTACAGATACGCAGTATTTT
CDR3: CSARGLLTGLTDTQYF
J: TRBJ2-3
D: .
size: .
V: TRBV20-1

DNA: TGTGCCAGTAGCCCGGACGGCGAAGCTCGGGAGCAGTTCTTC
CDR3: CASSPDGEAREQFF
J: TRBJ2-1
D: .
size: .
V: TRBV19

DNA: TGCGCCAGCACGGCACTAGCGGAGAGGGGTAATGAGCAGTTCTTC
CDR3: CASTALAERGNEQFF
J: TRBJ2-1
D: TRBD2
size: few
V: TRBV5-1

DNA: TGTGCCTGGAGCATTAAGGGGCTTTGGGGCTACACCTTC
CDR3: CAWSIKGLWGYTF
J: TRBJ1-2
D: .
size: many
V: TRBV30

DNA: TGTGCCAGCAGCCCCTCAGCCGGGACAGGGTATCAGCCCCAGCATTTT
CDR3: CASSPSAGTGYQPQHF
J: TRBJ1-5
D: TRBD1
size: many
V: TRBV7-9

DNA: TGTGCCAGCAGGAGGGTGGTGAACACTGAAGCTTTCTTT
CDR3: CASRRVVNTEAFF
J: TRBJ1-1
D: .
size: .
V: TRBV6-1

DNA: TGCAGTGCTACCGATTTTAGCGGGAGGGGGCTGATCTCCTACGAGCAGTACTTC
CDR3: CSATDFSGRGLISYEQYF
J: TRBJ2-7
D: TRBD2
size: few
V: TRBV20-1